These 28 T cell receptor beta chains came from one sample sequenced in a study of blood T cell repertoires in COVID-19. TCRdb's table, derived via immunoSEQ multiplex PCR, lists solely in-frame clones and lacks some. The table records approximately 250,000 clones, 65% to 90% of them present only once. The sequencing sample was made of PBMCs or T cells enriched from blood (not recorded which). The receptors derive from a woman aged 45-65 years with acute COVID-19.

The V call is TRBV4-2, the J call TRBJ2-1, with D possibly TRBD1 on 5 matching bases. The CDR3 totals 18 residues. The V gene lost 1 base and the J gene lost 8 bases, with 24 bases spanning the gap. Germline-derived CDR1 and CDR2 are LGHNA and YNFKEQ. The CDR3 nucleotides read TGTGCCAGCAGCCAAGGTCTTCGGTCCCAGGGCCCCCGCCATGAGCAGTTCTTC. Amino acid sequence: CASSQGLRSQGPRHEQFF.

This chain joins TRBV3-1 (or the pseudogene TRBV3-2) and TRBJ2-1; a weak D match, TRBD2 (5 bases). V shed 1 base and J shed 5 bases, with 12 bases lying between them. The CDR3 has 15 amino acids. The germline gives CDR1 LGHDT, CDR2 YNNKEL (reference sequence). CDR3: CASSQARLSNNEQFF. The DNA of the CDR3 is TGTGCCAGCAGCCAAGCGAGACTAAGCAACAATGAGCAGTTCTTC.

The count of this clone is one. V gene TRBV30 combines with J gene TRBJ1-2; a possible D gene is TRBD1 (5 bases). CDR3 length: 15 amino acids. Germline V gives CDR1 GTSNPN, CDR2 SVGIG (reference sequence). The V end was cut by 3 bases, the J end by 5 bases, with 19 bases between. The CDR3 sequence: CAWSPPGGFHYGYTF. CDR3 sequence (DNA): TGTGCCTGGAGCCCCCCCGGGGGGTTCCATTATGGCTACACCTTC.

The CDR3 DNA follows: TGTGCCAGCAGCTTCCGCGGGACCCCGGATGCGGCAGATACGCAGTATTTT. It encodes CASSFRGTPDAADTQYF. The genes are TRBV7-9 and TRBJ2-3, with D tentatively TRBD2 (6 bases). Germline-derived CDR1 and CDR2 are SEHNR and FQNEAQ (reference sequence). Deletions cut 3 bases from V and 4 bases from J, with 20 bases between. The CDR3 has 17 residues.

The chain carries TRBV9 and TRBJ2-7; 8 positions match TRBD1. Germline CDR1 SGDLS, CDR2 YYNGEE. J gave up 7 bases and V 3 bases, and 9 bases lay outside the gene matches. CDR3 length equals 14 residues. CDR3 residues: CASSGDRGTGEQYF. As DNA, the CDR3 is TGTGCCAGCAGCGGCGACAGGGGAACGGGGGAGCAGTACTTC.

V gene TRBV5-1 combines with J gene TRBJ1-4; 7 bases are a match to TRBD1. Trimming removed 2 bases from V and 5 bases from J; junction bases left unmatched: 9. Germline loops: CDR1 SGHRS, CDR2 YFSETQ. CDR3 length: 16 amino acids. This CDR3 is CASSFTPGQRNEKLFF. The CDR3, as DNA: TGCGCCAGCAGCTTTACCCCGGGACAGCGAAATGAAAAACTGTTTTTT.

The chain is built from TRBV4-1 and TRBJ2-3; the match to TRBD2 covers 7 bases. The CDR3 covers 17 residues. V lost 2 bases and J lost 3; bases outside the gene matches: 11. Germline CDR1 is MGHRA and CDR2 is YSYEKL. The CDR3 loop reads CASSQTGEGRATDTQYF. DNA of the CDR3: TGCGCCAGCAGCCAAACCGGGGAGGGCAGGGCGACAGATACGCAGTATTTT.

CDR3 loop: CASSSLRAGLTDTQYF. The CDR3, as DNA: TGTGCCAGCAGTTCGTTGCGAGCGGGACTCACAGATACGCAGTATTTT. The chain couples TRBV6-2 or TRBV6-3 to TRBJ2-3, with 7 nucleotides matching TRBD2. Germline V CDR1 and CDR2: MNHEY, SVGEGT. V was pared by 4 bases and J by 2 bases, with 9 bases of the junction left unmatched. The CDR3 has 16 residues.

This chain connects TRBV7-2 to TRBJ1-2, with 8 bases lining up with TRBD1. This CDR3 is built from 15 residues. Per germline, CDR1 SGHTA and CDR2 FQGNSA. Losses at the gene ends were 2 bases for V and 4 bases for J; bases not matched to a gene: 6. DNA of the CDR3: TGTGCCAGCAGCTTATATCAGGGGGCGTCCTATGGCTACACCTTC. It codes for CASSLYQGASYGYTF.

V is TRBV19 and J is TRBJ2-1, with D perhaps matching TRBD2 (6 bases). The CDR3 runs 15 residues. Trimming took off 6 bases at V and 3 bases at J, with 15 bases between the two ends. In germline, CDR1 is LNHDA, CDR2 SQIVND (reference sequence). Here the CDR3 DNA reads TGTGCCAGTAGCAGCCGGGGGACCAGCTACAATGAGCAGTTCTTC. This translates into CASSSRGTSYNEQFF.

The V call is TRBV5-6, the J call TRBJ2-7, with a tentative D call TRBD2 (5 bases). The CDR3 spans 15 residues. Trimming stripped 4 bases from V and 2 bases from J, with 16 bases between. Per the germline V gene, CDR1 is SGHDT and CDR2 is YYEEEE. CDR3 nucleotides: TGTGCCAGCAGCCCCCCCGAGAGGGCTACCTACGAGCAGTACTTC. The encoded protein is CASSPPERATYEQYF.

This chain joins TRBV15 and TRBJ2-6; TRBD1 aligns across 8 bases. The CDR3 covers 16 residues. V shed 0 bases, J shed 12 bases, and the junction held 10 bases outside the gene matches. The germline V gene has CDR1 LNHNV and CDR2 YYDKDF (reference sequence). The CDR3 reads CATSRDKGRGPPVLTF. The CDR3 coding sequence is TGTGCCACCAGCAGAGATAAAGGCAGGGGGCCCCCCGTCCTGACTTTC.

The chain recombines TRBV7-2 with TRBJ2-1; D might be TRBD2 (6 bases). The CDR3 extends over 13 amino acids. Germline values: CDR1 SGHTA, CDR2 FQGNSA. V shed 6 bases and J shed 8 bases, with 14 bases lying between them. The CDR3 nucleotides read TGTGCCAGCAGTCCGGACTATATATATGAGCAGTTCTTC. Translation: CASSPDYIYEQFF.

The chain uses TRBV2 and TRBJ1-5; 8 bases line up with TRBD1. Trimming cost V 6 bases and J 4 bases; bases outside gene matches: 8. CDR3 length equals 15 residues. Germline V gene data show CDR1 as SNHLY and CDR2 as FYNNEI. The DNA for the CDR3 is TGTGCCAGCAGCCGGGACAGGCGAGGGAATCAGCCCCAGCATTTT. It is translated as CASSRDRRGNQPQHF.

The chain employs TRBV6-5 and TRBJ1-2, with D maybe TRBD1 (5 bases). V dropped 4 bases and J dropped 5 bases, with 17 bases sitting between them. CDR3 length: 15 residues. Per the germline V gene, CDR1 is MNHEY and CDR2 is SVGAGI. DNA for the CDR3: TGTGCCAGCAGTTCGTCATCGGAGGGGTGGTATGGCTACACCTTC. As protein: CASSSSSEGWYGYTF.

This clone has just a few counts. This chain joins TRBV27 and TRBJ1-1; D is perhaps TRBD1 (5 bases). This CDR3 spans 15 amino acids. V lost 5 bases and J lost 3, with 16 bases in between. The germline gives CDR1 MNHEY, CDR2 SMNVEV (reference sequence). The CDR3 loop is CASSPGPGWDTEAFF. The DNA of the CDR3 is TGTGCCAGCAGTCCCGGTCCAGGGTGGGACACTGAAGCTTTCTTT.

This clone was counted a single time. A junction boundary mismatches the germline segment, possibly from a read error. The V gene is TRBV19, the J gene TRBJ2-1; 9 nucleotides align to TRBD1. This CDR3 is built from 15 residues. Germline CDR1 and CDR2: LNHDA and SQIVND (reference sequence). CDR3 nucleotides: TGTGCCAGTAACAGGGGGGACAGGGCCTACGATGAGCAGTTCTTC. This gives the protein CASNRGDRAYDEQFF.

V usage is TRBV30 and J usage is TRBJ2-1; 8 nucleotides agree with TRBD1. This CDR3 has 13 residues. After removal of 0 bases from V and 15 bases from J, the junction contained 10 bases not matched to a gene. Germline CDR1 reads GTSNPN; CDR2 reads SVGIG (reference sequence). CDR3 nucleotide sequence: TGTGCCTGGAGTGTGACACGACAGGGGTTGACGTTCTTC. It specifies CAWSVTRQGLTFF.

The chain is built from TRBV24-1 and TRBJ2-5, with 9 bases that match TRBD2. V lost 1 base to trimming and J lost 5 bases; unmatched junction nucleotides: 10. In germline, CDR1 is KGHDR, CDR2 SFDVKD. CDR3 length: 17 amino acids. CDR3 region: CATSDFWRSGGGETQYF. CDR3 bases: TGTGCCACCAGTGATTTCTGGCGTAGCGGGGGCGGGGAGACCCAGTACTTC.

The V call is TRBV2, the J call TRBJ1-2, with D possibly matching TRBD1 (6 bases). Trimming took 7 bases from V and 8 from J, leaving 20 bases between them. There are 14 residues in the CDR3. CDR1 and CDR2 from the germline V gene are SNHLY and FYNNEI. The CDR3 nucleotides read TGTGCCAGCACCTTGGACAGACTGAAGACGGGCTACACCTTC. This translates into CASTLDRLKTGYTF.

The chain combines TRBV9 with TRBJ2-5; 11 bases map to TRBD2. This CDR3 is 17 amino acids long. Germline V gene data show CDR1 as SGDLS and CDR2 as YYNGEE. The junction had 9 bases not matched to a gene; V was cut back by 4 bases and J by 1 base. Here the CDR3 reads CASSPDGTSGPQETQYF. The CDR3 nucleotides are TGTGCCAGCAGCCCTGACGGGACTAGCGGACCCCAAGAGACCCAGTACTTC. The full variable domain, completed using reference TRBV9 and TRBJ2-5, is DSGVTQTPKHLITATGQRVTLRCSPRSGDLSVYWYQQSLDQGLQFLIQYYNGEERAKGNILERFSAQQFPDLHSELNLSSLELGDSALYFCASSPDGTSGPQETQYFGPGTRLLVL.

V gene TRBV7-9 combines with J gene TRBJ1-6; D is perhaps TRBD1 (6 bases). Germline CDR1 reads SEHNR; CDR2 reads FQNEAQ (reference sequence). V was shortened by 4 bases and J by 10 bases, with 14 bases between the two germline ends. This CDR3 comprises 14 residues. CDR3 coding DNA: TGTGCCAGCAGCTACGGGGGGCGCCGGTCACCCCTCCACTTT. Residues: CASSYGGRRSPLHF.

The V and J genes are TRBV6-1 and TRBJ1-2; 9 bases are a match to TRBD1. The CDR3 is 15 residues long. J gave up 4 bases and V 2 bases, and 5 bases lay outside the gene matches. Per the germline V gene, CDR1 is MNHNS and CDR2 is SASEGT. CDR3: CASSEYGTGIYGYTF. In nucleotides, the CDR3 is TGTGCCAGCAGTGAATACGGGACAGGGATCTATGGCTACACCTTC.

J is TRBJ1-3 and V is TRBV5-1; D not certain. Per germline, CDR1 SGHRS and CDR2 YFSETQ. V dropped 0 bases and J dropped 0 bases, with 7 bases sitting between them. CDR3 size: 15 residues. The CDR3 spells CASSLVGSSGNTIYF. In nucleotides, the CDR3 is TGCGCCAGCAGCTTGGTCGGGAGCTCTGGAAACACCATATATTTT.

The chain couples TRBV18 to TRBJ1-1; TRBD1 might be the D (5 bases). V was shortened by 4 bases and J by 4 bases, with 10 bases between the two germline ends. Germline V gives CDR1 KGHSH, CDR2 LQKENI. The CDR3 is made up of 13 amino acids. In nucleotides, the CDR3 is TGTGCCAGCTCACTGCAGGGAGGCACTGAAGCTTTCTTT. This translates into CASSLQGGTEAFF.

This clone was picked up a small number of times. The rearrangement joins TRBV28 to TRBJ1-1; D call uncertain. The germline V gene encodes CDR1 MDHEN and CDR2 SYDVKM. With 6 bases removed from V and 1 base from J, the gap between germline ends came to 12 bases. The CDR3 totals 14 residues. The CDR3, as DNA: TGTGCCAGCAGCCCTCACAACCGGAACACTGAAGCTTTCTTT. Its translation is CASSPHNRNTEAFF.

The V and J genes are TRBV7-2 and TRBJ1-6; D perhaps matches TRBD1 (6 bases). This CDR3 has 18 residues. CDR1 is SGHTA, CDR2 FQGNSA, per germline. V lost 7 bases and J 1 base, leaving 20 bases between the germline ends. The CDR3 is CASTRVGGAISYNSPLHF. CDR3 DNA: TGTGCCAGCACCCGGGTGGGGGGGGCGATATCCTATAATTCACCCCTCCACTTT.

This clone appeared a single time. The chain joins TRBV3-1 (or the pseudogene TRBV3-2) to TRBJ2-3; the match to TRBD1 covers 11 bases. Germline V CDR1 and CDR2: LGHDT, YNNKEL (reference sequence). Germline trimming cut 2 bases from V and 3 bases from J; bases unmatched to any gene: 7. The CDR3 consists of 17 residues. CDR3 protein: CASSQQTGTGGTDTQYF. The DNA of the CDR3 is TGTGCCAGCAGCCAACAAACCGGGACAGGGGGGACAGATACGCAGTATTTT.